This T cell receptor beta chain emerged from a study of blood T cell repertoires in COVID-19. CDR1 is MNHEY and CDR2 is SMNVEV in the germline V gene (reference sequence). This CDR3 has 14 amino acids. Trimming removed 7 bases at V and 5 bases at J, with 17 bases between. Only in-frame clones appear in the TCRdb table, and some are missing; sequencing was by immunoSEQ multiplex PCR. The sample yields 200,000 to 300,000 clones, around 92% seen once. The sequence was collected from a woman aged 25 to 39 with acute COVID-19. The genes are TRBV27 and TRBJ1-2; D not certain. Sequencing input: PBMCs or T cells enriched from blood (not recorded which). The DNA of the CDR3 is TGTGCCAGCACTTCTAGTCCCTCGGAGTATGGCTACACCTTC. Encoded protein: CASTSSPSEYGYTF.